These 16 T cell receptor beta chains were sequenced from one sample in a study of human T cells and chemical hapten exposure. Unfractionated whole blood yielded total RNA. TCRdb redid the calling of the 5' RACE reads with MiXCR, one entry per CDR3 protein. This sample has 100,000 to 120,000 distinct CDR3 sequences; more than 15% occur once, and the top ten carry 2.8%. Every receptor here comes from a human donor in good health.

This clonotype was detected a few times. The chain combines TRBV4-1 with TRBJ1-5; 9 bases agree with TRBD1. Germline loops: CDR1 MGHRA, CDR2 YSYEKL. V was pared by 3 bases and J by 7 bases, with 7 bases of the junction left unmatched. This CDR3 contains 15 residues. The CDR3 DNA reads TGCGCCAGCAGCCACCCGACAGGGGGTCGACAGCCCCAGCATTTT. This sequence encodes CASSHPTGGRQPQHF.

This clonotype has more than one count but fewer than ten. The V gene is TRBV28, the J gene TRBJ1-2; D is undetermined. This CDR3 is built from 13 residues. V was shortened by 8 bases and J by 8 bases, with 18 bases between the two germline ends. Per germline, CDR1 MDHEN and CDR2 SYDVKM. The CDR3: CASSPFVLGGYTF. The CDR3 DNA follows: TGTGCCAGCTCCCCCTTTGTCCTGGGGGGCTACACCTTC.

This clonotype was detected a few times. This chain joins TRBV24-1 and TRBJ1-2; 8 nucleotides align to TRBD1. Germline V gene data show CDR1 as KGHDR and CDR2 as SFDVKD. The CDR3 covers 16 residues. After removal of 2 bases from V and 6 bases from J, the junction contained 10 bases not matched to a gene. The CDR3, as DNA: TGTGCCACCAGTGATTCCGGCCTTGGGACAGGCGATGGCTACACCTTC. It specifies CATSDSGLGTGDGYTF.

The rearrangement joins TRBV29-1 to TRBJ2-6; D is ambiguous. CDR1 SQVTM and CDR2 ANQGSEA come from the germline V gene. The V end lost 5 bases, the J end lost 2 bases, and 4 bases lay between the germline ends. The CDR3 is 12 residues long. Here the CDR3 reads CSVNTGANVLTF. DNA of the CDR3: TGCAGCGTTAACACTGGGGCCAACGTCCTGACTTTC.

The sample holds many counts of this clonotype. The V gene is TRBV29-1, the J gene TRBJ2-6; D call uncertain. Germline V lookup: CDR1 SQVTM, CDR2 ANQGSEA. V was cut by 5 bases and J by 0 bases, with 17 bases left in between. There are 17 residues in the CDR3. DNA for the CDR3: TGCAGCGTTTCCGAGTCCAGTGGGTACTCTGGGGCCAACGTCCTGACTTTC. Translation gives CSVSESSGYSGANVLTF. Drawing the rest from reference TRBV29-1 and TRBJ2-6, the complete variable domain is SAVISQKPSRDICQRGTSLTIQCQVDSQVTMMFWYRQQPGQSLTLIATANQGSEATYESGFVIDKFPISRPNLTFSTLTVSNMSPEDSSIYLCSVSESSGYSGANVLTFGAGSRLTVL.

The rearrangement joins TRBV7-8 to TRBJ1-4, with a tentative D call TRBD1 (6 bases). The CDR3 consists of 13 residues. V lost 10 bases and J lost 5, with 14 bases in between. The germline CDR1 and CDR2 sequences are SGHVS and FQNEAQ. The CDR3 nucleotides read TGTGCCACCCGAGGGGGGGCGAATGAAAAACTGTTTTTT. It codes for CATRGGANEKLFF.

The rearrangement links TRBV28 to TRBJ2-4, with 8 nucleotides matching TRBD2. The CDR3 covers 16 residues. V lost 10 bases to trimming and J lost 1 base; unmatched junction nucleotides: 12. The germline gives CDR1 MDHEN, CDR2 SYDVKM. CDR3 DNA sequence: TGTGCCATCACGGGGAGCGGGAGTCTTGCCAAAAACATTCAGTACTTC. Protein sequence: CAITGSGSLAKNIQYF.

This clonotype was counted between two and nine times. This chain uses TRBV11-2 with TRBJ2-3, with D tentatively TRBD2 (6 bases). This CDR3 is built from 15 residues. Trimming removed 1 base from V and 3 bases from J, with 11 bases in between. The germline V gene encodes CDR1 SGHAT and CDR2 FQNNGV. The CDR3 reads CASSLGASETDTQYF. Here the CDR3 DNA reads TGTGCCAGCAGCTTAGGGGCTAGCGAAACAGATACGCAGTATTTT.

The rearrangement links TRBV5-1 to TRBJ2-7; D remains ambiguous. Between the trimmed V and J ends, which lost 4 bases and 3 bases, there was a span of 8 bases. Germline V gives CDR1 SGHRS, CDR2 YFSETQ. The CDR3 loop spans 12 amino acids. The CDR3 DNA sequence: TGCGCCAGCAGCGATGCTTTCTACGAGCAGTACTTC. Its translation: CASSDAFYEQYF. Full variable domain (missing parts from reference TRBV5-1 and TRBJ2-7): KAGVTQTPRYLIKTRGQQVTLSCSPISGHRSVSWYQQTPGQGLQFLFEYFSETQRNKGNFPGRFSGRQFSNSRSEMNVSTLELGDSALYLCASSDAFYEQYFGPGTRLTVT.

This clonotype turned up a few times. The chain is built from TRBV15 and TRBJ1-1; D remains unclear. Between the trimmed V and J ends, which lost 0 bases and 5 bases, there was a span of 10 bases. Germline V gene lookup returns CDR1 LNHNV and CDR2 YYDKDF (reference sequence). This CDR3 spans 14 amino acids. CDR3 amino acids: CATSRDQVGTEAFF. The DNA of the CDR3 is TGTGCCACCAGCAGAGATCAGGTAGGGACTGAAGCTTTCTTT. Combining the CDR3 with reference TRBV15 and TRBJ1-1 gives the whole variable domain DAMVIQNPRYQVTQFGKPVTLSCSQTLNHNVMYWYQQKSSQAPKLLFHYYDKDFNNEADTPDNFQSRRPNTSFCFLDIRSPGLGDTAMYLCATSRDQVGTEAFFGQGTRLTVV.

The rearrangement uses TRBV30 and TRBJ1-5, with D unresolved. Germline CDR1 is GTSNPN and CDR2 is SVGIG (reference sequence). V was trimmed by 1 base and J by 7 bases, leaving 11 bases between them. CDR3 length: 13 amino acids. The CDR3 nucleotides are TGTGCCTGGAGTGAGCAGTCGGGACAGCCCCAGCATTTT. This codes for CAWSEQSGQPQHF.

The sample holds a few counts of this clonotype. This chain links TRBV6-5 with TRBJ2-7; D might be TRBD1 (5 bases). V gave up 2 bases and J gave up 7 bases, with 18 bases separating them. Germline V lookup: CDR1 MNHEY, CDR2 SVGAGI. The CDR3 has 15 amino acids. This chain's CDR3 is CASSYTGRALGEQYF. The CDR3 nucleotides read TGTGCCAGCAGTTACACAGGCAGGGCTCTGGGGGAGCAGTACTTC.

The chain uses TRBV9 and TRBJ2-3; 12 bases line up with TRBD2. Unmatched junction bases numbered 8, after V lost 3 bases and J lost 3 bases. This CDR3 is built from 17 residues. Germline CDR1 reads SGDLS; CDR2 reads YYNGEE. CDR3 DNA: TGTGCCAGCAGCGAAAGACTAGCGGGAGATCGTACAGATACGCAGTATTTT. Protein sequence: CASSERLAGDRTDTQYF.

The CDR3 DNA reads TGTGCCAGCAGCCCGACCAGTCAGCCCCAGCATTTT. Translation gives CASSPTSQPQHF. The V gene is TRBV12-3 or TRBV12-4, the J gene TRBJ1-5; the D is unclear. The CDR3 is 12 amino acids. Trimming left V 6 bases short and J 6 bases short, with 9 bases between.

CDR3 nucleotide sequence: TGTGCCAGCAGCGTTGGGACAGGGAGAACTGAAGCTTTCTTT. Amino acid sequence: CASSVGTGRTEAFF. V is TRBV9 and J is TRBJ1-1; 9 bases are a match to TRBD1. Per germline, CDR1 SGDLS and CDR2 YYNGEE. V gave up 2 bases and J gave up 5 bases; unmatched junction bases: 4. The CDR3 extends over 14 amino acids.

This clonotype was counted a single time. J is TRBJ1-4 and V is TRBV20-1; no firm D call. V shed 1 base and J shed 8 bases, with 11 bases lying between them. The CDR3 covers 13 residues. Per the germline V gene, CDR1 is DFQATT and CDR2 is SNEGSKA (reference sequence). CDR3 coding DNA: TGCAGTGCTAGAGGTGATCTACGCGAAAAACTGTTTTTT. This gives the protein CSARGDLREKLFF.